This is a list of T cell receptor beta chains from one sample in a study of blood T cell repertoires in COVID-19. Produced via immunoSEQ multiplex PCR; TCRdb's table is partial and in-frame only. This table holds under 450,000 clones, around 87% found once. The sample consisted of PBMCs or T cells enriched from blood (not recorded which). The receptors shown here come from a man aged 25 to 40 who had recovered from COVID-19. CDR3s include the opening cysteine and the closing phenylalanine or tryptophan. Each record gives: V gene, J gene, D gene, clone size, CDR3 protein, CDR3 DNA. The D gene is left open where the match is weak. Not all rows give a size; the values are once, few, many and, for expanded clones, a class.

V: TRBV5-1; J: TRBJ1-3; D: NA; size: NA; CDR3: CASRDSPSGNTIYF; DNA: TGCGCCAGCAGGGACAGTCCCTCTGGAAACACCATATATTTT
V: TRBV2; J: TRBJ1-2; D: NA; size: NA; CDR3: CASSEQGIYGYTF; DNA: TGTGCCAGCAGTGAGCAGGGAATCTATGGCTACACCTTC
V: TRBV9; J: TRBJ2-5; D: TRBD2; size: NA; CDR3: CASSSPSGGGETQYF; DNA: TGTGCCAGCAGCTCCCCTAGCGGGGGCGGAGAGACCCAGTACTTC
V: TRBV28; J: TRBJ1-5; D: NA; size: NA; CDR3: CASSLVVLQKNQPQHF; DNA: TGTGCCAGCAGTTTGGTGGTCCTTCAGAAGAATCAGCCCCAGCATTTT
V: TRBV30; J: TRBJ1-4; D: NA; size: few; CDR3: CAWKADATNEKLFF; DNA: TGTGCCTGGAAAGCGGATGCAACTAATGAAAAACTGTTTTTT
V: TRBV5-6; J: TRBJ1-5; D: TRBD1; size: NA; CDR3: CASSRQGVPNQPQHF; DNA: TGTGCCAGCAGCCGCCAGGGGGTCCCCAATCAGCCCCAGCATTTT
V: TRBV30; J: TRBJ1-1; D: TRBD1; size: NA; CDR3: CAWSVPRQGSTEAFF; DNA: TGTGCCTGGAGTGTCCCGAGACAGGGGAGCACTGAAGCTTTCTTT
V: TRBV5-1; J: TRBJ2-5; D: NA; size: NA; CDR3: CASSLDWETQYF; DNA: TGCGCCAGCAGCTTGGACTGGGAGACCCAGTACTTC
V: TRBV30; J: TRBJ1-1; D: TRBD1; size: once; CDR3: CASTGSNTEAFF; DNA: TGTGCCTCGACAGGGTCGAACACTGAAGCTTTCTTT
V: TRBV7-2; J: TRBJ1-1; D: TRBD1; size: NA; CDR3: CASSLQSRGRGTEAFF; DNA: TGTGCCAGCAGCTTACAATCAAGGGGGCGAGGCACTGAAGCTTTCTTT
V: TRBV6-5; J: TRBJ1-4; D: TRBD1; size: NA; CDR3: CASRDRESTNEKLFF; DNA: TGTGCCAGCAGGGACAGGGAAAGTACTAATGAAAAACTGTTTTTT
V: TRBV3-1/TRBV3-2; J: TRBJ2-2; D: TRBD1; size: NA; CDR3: CASRRTGVRLNTGELFF; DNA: TGTGCCAGCAGACGGACAGGGGTCCGACTGAACACCGGGGAGCTGTTTTTT
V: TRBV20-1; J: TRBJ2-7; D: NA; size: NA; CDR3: CSASLGGATSYEQYF; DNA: TGCAGTGCTAGTTTGGGCGGGGCGACATCCTACGAGCAGTACTTC
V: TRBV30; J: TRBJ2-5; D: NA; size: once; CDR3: CAWSSSVQETQYF; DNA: TGTGCCTGGAGCTCCTCGGTCCAAGAGACCCAGTACTTC
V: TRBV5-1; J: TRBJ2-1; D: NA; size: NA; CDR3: CASSLDRGVGEQFF; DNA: TGCGCCAGCAGCTTGGATCGGGGAGTGGGTGAGCAGTTCTTC